These T cell receptor beta chains were read from a single sample in a study of blood T cell repertoires in COVID-19. TCRdb's copy holds only in-frame clones and misses some; the assay was immunoSEQ multiplex PCR. The sample includes 150,000 to 180,000 clones, 83% of them seen just once. The sample taken for sequencing was peripheral blood. These receptors all stem from a woman aged 55-75 years with COVID-19, enrolled during active disease. CDR3s include the opening cysteine and the closing phenylalanine or tryptophan. Each record gives: J gene, V gene, D gene, clone size, CDR3 protein, CDR3 DNA. A D gene is named only where the DNA matches it firmly. Where a row states a size, it is once, few, many or the class of an expanded clone; other rows omit it.

j_call: TRBJ2-5
v_call: TRBV2
d_call: .
clone_size: .
cdr3_aa: CASSEVPVQTQYF
cdr3_nt: TGTGCCAGCAGTGAAGTCCCAGTCCAGACCCAGTACTTC

j_call: TRBJ2-2
v_call: TRBV2
d_call: TRBD2
clone_size: .
cdr3_aa: CASSPSGRGTGELFF
cdr3_nt: TGTGCCAGCAGTCCTAGCGGGAGAGGCACCGGGGAGCTGTTTTTT

j_call: TRBJ2-5
v_call: TRBV7-8
d_call: TRBD1
clone_size: few
cdr3_aa: CASSLEGGRETQYF
cdr3_nt: TGTGCCAGCAGCTTAGAAGGGGGCCGGGAGACCCAGTACTTC

j_call: TRBJ2-1
v_call: TRBV25-1
d_call: TRBD1
clone_size: .
cdr3_aa: CAILGGTGKYNEQFF
cdr3_nt: TGTGCCATTCTGGGGGGGACAGGGAAATACAATGAGCAGTTCTTC

j_call: TRBJ1-3
v_call: TRBV7-6
d_call: .
clone_size: .
cdr3_aa: CASSLAHVSGNTIYF
cdr3_nt: TGTGCCAGCAGCTTAGCACACGTCTCTGGAAACACCATATATTTT

j_call: TRBJ2-1
v_call: TRBV6-6
d_call: .
clone_size: once
cdr3_aa: CASSYGTSHNEQFF
cdr3_nt: TGTGCCAGCAGTTACGGCACTAGCCACAATGAGCAGTTCTTC

j_call: TRBJ1-3
v_call: TRBV7-8
d_call: .
clone_size: .
cdr3_aa: CASRQRQGSSGNTIYF
cdr3_nt: TGTGCCAGCAGGCAAAGGCAGGGGTCCTCTGGAAACACCATATATTTT

j_call: TRBJ1-1
v_call: TRBV5-1
d_call: .
clone_size: .
cdr3_aa: CASSPRGSDTEAFF
cdr3_nt: TGCGCCAGCAGCCCACGGGGTTCGGACACTGAAGCTTTCTTT

j_call: TRBJ2-1
v_call: TRBV11-2
d_call: TRBD1
clone_size: .
cdr3_aa: CASSFGTGPFGAFF
cdr3_nt: TGTGCCAGCAGCTTTGGGACAGGGCCATTCGGGGCGTTCTTC

j_call: TRBJ2-2
v_call: TRBV11-1
d_call: TRBD2
clone_size: .
cdr3_aa: CASSRSTSGRPGELFF
cdr3_nt: TGTGCCAGCAGCCGTTCCACTAGCGGGAGGCCCGGGGAGCTGTTTTTT

j_call: TRBJ1-1
v_call: TRBV29-1
d_call: TRBD1
clone_size: .
cdr3_aa: CSVVQGAMEAFF
cdr3_nt: TGCAGCGTTGTACAGGGGGCAATGGAAGCTTTCTTT

j_call: TRBJ2-5
v_call: TRBV6-6
d_call: TRBD2
clone_size: .
cdr3_aa: CASRRGGAQETQYF
cdr3_nt: TGTGCCAGCAGGCGCGGGGGGGCCCAAGAGACCCAGTACTTC

j_call: TRBJ2-2
v_call: TRBV10-1
d_call: .
clone_size: .
cdr3_aa: CANTESDSGDTGELFF
cdr3_nt: TGCGCCAACACGGAATCCGACAGTGGGGACACCGGGGAGCTGTTTTTT

j_call: TRBJ2-5
v_call: TRBV10-3
d_call: .
clone_size: .
cdr3_aa: CAISVGGETQYF
cdr3_nt: TGTGCCATCAGTGTAGGAGGGGAGACCCAGTACTTC

j_call: TRBJ1-1
v_call: TRBV7-3
d_call: .
clone_size: .
cdr3_aa: CASSLSPSGTYTEAFF
cdr3_nt: TGTGCCAGCAGCTTAAGTCCCAGTGGGACTTACACTGAAGCTTTCTTT

j_call: TRBJ1-1
v_call: TRBV19
d_call: .
clone_size: once
cdr3_aa: CASSHGAMNTEAFF
cdr3_nt: TGTGCCAGTTCCCATGGGGCGATGAACACTGAAGCTTTCTTT

j_call: TRBJ1-1
v_call: TRBV4-1
d_call: TRBD1
clone_size: many
cdr3_aa: CASSQEGWTGNTEAFF
cdr3_nt: TGCGCCAGCAGCCAAGAGGGATGGACAGGGAACACTGAAGCTTTCTTT

j_call: TRBJ2-2
v_call: TRBV6-2/TRBV6-3
d_call: TRBD1
clone_size: .
cdr3_aa: CASSWGQMNTGELFF
cdr3_nt: TGTGCCAGCAGTTGGGGACAGATGAACACCGGGGAGCTGTTTTTT

j_call: TRBJ1-3
v_call: TRBV9
d_call: .
clone_size: .
cdr3_aa: CASSSRSGNTIYF
cdr3_nt: TGTGCCAGCAGTTCCCGCTCTGGAAACACCATATATTTT

j_call: TRBJ1-5
v_call: TRBV9
d_call: .
clone_size: few
cdr3_aa: CASSVDLWNSQPFGQPQHF
cdr3_nt: TGTGCCAGCAGCGTAGATTTGTGGAACAGCCAACCCTTCGGACAGCCCCAGCATTTT

j_call: TRBJ1-4
v_call: TRBV11-2
d_call: TRBD1
clone_size: once
cdr3_aa: CASSYRGRGEKLFF
cdr3_nt: TGTGCCAGCAGCTACAGGGGCCGAGGTGAAAAACTGTTTTTT

j_call: TRBJ1-2
v_call: TRBV3-1/TRBV3-2
d_call: .
clone_size: .
cdr3_aa: CASSQFTGPGANYGYTF
cdr3_nt: TGTGCCAGCAGCCAGTTCACAGGGCCCGGGGCTAACTATGGCTACACCTTC

j_call: TRBJ2-3
v_call: TRBV10-3
d_call: TRBD1
clone_size: once
cdr3_aa: CAIRGTGGFSTDTQYF
cdr3_nt: TGTGCCATCAGAGGGACAGGGGGCTTTAGCACAGATACGCAGTATTTT

j_call: TRBJ2-1
v_call: TRBV29-1
d_call: .
clone_size: .
cdr3_aa: CSVEGAENSYNEQFF
cdr3_nt: TGCAGCGTTGAAGGGGCAGAGAACTCCTACAATGAGCAGTTCTTC

j_call: TRBJ1-5
v_call: TRBV6-5
d_call: TRBD1
clone_size: .
cdr3_aa: CASSYSAGQGGQPQHF
cdr3_nt: TGTGCCAGCAGTTACTCGGCGGGGCAGGGGGGACAGCCCCAGCATTTT

j_call: TRBJ1-2
v_call: TRBV5-5
d_call: TRBD1
clone_size: once
cdr3_aa: CASSTGTGGSYGYTF
cdr3_nt: TGTGCCAGCAGCACCGGGACAGGGGGCTCCTATGGCTACACCTTC

j_call: TRBJ1-1
v_call: TRBV7-6
d_call: .
clone_size: .
cdr3_aa: CASSLQSPRAISTEAFF
cdr3_nt: TGTGCCAGCAGCCTTCAATCCCCCAGGGCAATCAGCACTGAAGCTTTCTTT

j_call: TRBJ2-6
v_call: TRBV5-1
d_call: .
clone_size: .
cdr3_aa: CASSLGPGISGANVLTF
cdr3_nt: TGCGCCAGCAGCTTGGGACCGGGAATCTCTGGGGCCAACGTCCTGACTTTC

j_call: TRBJ1-1
v_call: TRBV29-1
d_call: TRBD1
clone_size: .
cdr3_aa: CSVRTGGYTEAFF
cdr3_nt: TGCAGCGTTCGGACAGGGGGATACACTGAAGCTTTCTTT

j_call: TRBJ2-1
v_call: TRBV6-5
d_call: TRBD2
clone_size: .
cdr3_aa: CASTRGGSYNEQFF
cdr3_nt: TGTGCTTCCACTCGGGGGGGCTCCTACAATGAGCAGTTCTTC

j_call: TRBJ2-1
v_call: TRBV2
d_call: .
clone_size: .
cdr3_aa: CASTDGGLAAYNEQFF
cdr3_nt: TGTGCCAGCACCGATGGGGGGCTAGCGGCCTACAATGAGCAGTTCTTC

j_call: TRBJ1-2
v_call: TRBV15
d_call: TRBD1
clone_size: .
cdr3_aa: CATSFPGQGRVSYGYTF
cdr3_nt: TGTGCCACCAGCTTCCCGGGACAGGGCCGCGTTAGCTATGGCTACACCTTC

j_call: TRBJ1-5
v_call: TRBV7-9
d_call: .
clone_size: .
cdr3_aa: CASSLSRGPQHF
cdr3_nt: TGTGCCAGCAGCTTAAGCAGGGGGCCCCAGCATTTT

j_call: TRBJ2-1
v_call: TRBV5-1
d_call: .
clone_size: .
cdr3_aa: CASILKRGSYNEQFF
cdr3_nt: TGCGCCAGCATTCTTAAACGGGGGTCCTACAATGAGCAGTTCTTC

j_call: TRBJ1-4
v_call: TRBV3-1/TRBV3-2
d_call: TRBD1
clone_size: .
cdr3_aa: CASSQARSGGREKLFF
cdr3_nt: TGTGCCAGCAGCCAAGCAAGGTCAGGGGGTAGGGAAAAACTGTTTTTT

j_call: TRBJ1-1
v_call: TRBV11-2
d_call: .
clone_size: .
cdr3_aa: CASSFPGGEAFF
cdr3_nt: TGTGCCAGCAGCTTTCCGGGAGGGGAAGCTTTCTTT

j_call: TRBJ1-1
v_call: TRBV7-9
d_call: .
clone_size: .
cdr3_aa: CASSLAAAQRGNEAFF
cdr3_nt: TGTGCCAGCAGCTTAGCGGCGGCGCAAAGAGGCAATGAAGCTTTCTTT

j_call: TRBJ2-1
v_call: TRBV7-8
d_call: TRBD2
clone_size: .
cdr3_aa: CASSFKLGGGGVQFF
cdr3_nt: TGTGCCAGCAGCTTTAAGTTGGGCGGCGGGGGGGTACAGTTCTTC

j_call: TRBJ2-2
v_call: TRBV2
d_call: .
clone_size: .
cdr3_aa: CASSEAETGELFF
cdr3_nt: TGTGCCAGCAGTGAAGCTGAGACCGGGGAGCTGTTTTTT

j_call: TRBJ2-3
v_call: TRBV7-9
d_call: .
clone_size: .
cdr3_aa: CASSWGGGSTDTQYF
cdr3_nt: TGTGCCAGCAGCTGGGGGGGCGGGAGCACAGATACGCAGTATTTT

j_call: TRBJ1-2
v_call: TRBV4-1
d_call: TRBD1
clone_size: .
cdr3_aa: CASSQGGTGGYGYTF
cdr3_nt: TGCGCCAGCAGCCAGGGGGGGACAGGGGGCTATGGCTACACCTTC

j_call: TRBJ1-1
v_call: TRBV19
d_call: TRBD1
clone_size: .
cdr3_aa: CASSITDRGPFTEAFF
cdr3_nt: TGTGCCAGTAGTATCACGGACAGGGGGCCTTTCACTGAAGCTTTCTTT

j_call: TRBJ1-5
v_call: TRBV6-5
d_call: .
clone_size: .
cdr3_aa: CASSYRGWGQPQHF
cdr3_nt: TGTGCCAGCAGTTACAGGGGCTGGGGGCAACCCCAGCATTTT

j_call: TRBJ1-1
v_call: TRBV18
d_call: TRBD1
clone_size: few
cdr3_aa: CASSPRDRGPAEAFF
cdr3_nt: TGTGCCAGCTCACCACGGGACAGGGGACCCGCTGAAGCTTTCTTT

j_call: TRBJ1-2
v_call: TRBV12-3/TRBV12-4
d_call: .
clone_size: .
cdr3_aa: CASSNDGLYGYTF
cdr3_nt: TGTGCCAGCAGCAACGACGGACTCTATGGCTACACCTTC